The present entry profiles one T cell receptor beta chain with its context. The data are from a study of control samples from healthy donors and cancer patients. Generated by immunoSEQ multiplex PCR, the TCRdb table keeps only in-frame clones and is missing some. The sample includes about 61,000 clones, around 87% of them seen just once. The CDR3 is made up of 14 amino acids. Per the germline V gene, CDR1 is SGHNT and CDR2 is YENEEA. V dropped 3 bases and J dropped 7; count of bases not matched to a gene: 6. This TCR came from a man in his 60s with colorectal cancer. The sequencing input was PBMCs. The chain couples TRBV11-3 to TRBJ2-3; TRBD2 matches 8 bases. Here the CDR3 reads CASSLSLAVYTQYF. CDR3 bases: TGTGCCAGCAGCTTGTCACTAGCGGTTTATACGCAGTATTTT.